This T cell receptor (beta chain) was profiled in a study of control samples from healthy donors and cancer patients. This table comes from immunoSEQ multiplex PCR, and its TCRdb copy is limited to in-frame clones, with some not included. The table lists over 65,000 clones, 85% to 95% of them singletons, with roughly 6.1% in the top ten. Germline CDR1 and CDR2: MGHRA and YSYEKL. This CDR3 spans 13 amino acids. Trimming removed 2 bases from V and 4 bases from J, with 8 bases in between. The rearrangement links TRBV4-1 to TRBJ1-2; D is undetermined. The TCR was taken from a woman aged 40 to 50 in good health. The sequenced sample was blood. The CDR3: CASSQQSFYGYTF. The CDR3 DNA is TGCGCCAGCAGCCAACAGAGTTTCTATGGCTACACCTTC.